This is a list of T cell receptor beta chains from one sample in a study of T-cell memory formation after mild COVID-19. TCRdb re-called the 5' RACE reads through MiXCR, storing one row per CDR3 protein. Of about 250,000 distinct CDR3 sequences listed, about 20% are singletons. Input material: PBMCs or a T cell subset sorted from them (not recorded which). The source is a man younger than 35 who had mild COVID-19 (a few samples of this study predate the infection). Cell type and time point are not known. CDR3s include the opening cysteine and the closing phenylalanine or tryptophan. The D gene is left open where the match is weak. The listing skips clone size in some rows; elsewhere it reads once, few, many or a size class.

>TRBV5-1|TRBJ2-7|few|-
TGCGCCAGCAGCTTGTGGGGTTACGAGCAGTACTTC
CASSLWGYEQYF
>TRBV28|TRBJ2-7|-|-
TGTGCCAGCAGTTTATTTGGGGGTCAGTACGAGCAGTACTTC
CASSLFGGQYEQYF
>TRBV7-9|TRBJ2-2|few|-
TGTGCCAGCACCAGAAAGGTCTGGGAGCTGTTTTTT
CASTRKVWELFF
>TRBV12-3/TRBV12-4|TRBJ1-2|-|-
TGTGCCAGCAGTCCATCAGAGTTCTATGGCTACACCTTC
CASSPSEFYGYTF
>TRBV28|TRBJ2-2|-|-
TGTGCCAGCAAGGCGGTAAGGCTAGGATACACCGGGGAGCTGTTTTTT
CASKAVRLGYTGELFF
>TRBV5-1|TRBJ2-1|-|TRBD2
TGCGCCAGCAGCCCCGGATCGCTAGCGGGGGGGGCTGAGCAGTTCTTC
CASSPGSLAGGAEQFF
>TRBV4-1|TRBJ2-4|-|TRBD2
TGCGCCAGCAGCCAAGGGCTAGCGGGGGGGCGGGCCAAAAACATTCAGTACTTC
CASSQGLAGGRAKNIQYF
>TRBV11-1|TRBJ2-5|-|TRBD1
TGTGCCAGCAGCCCAGGGTCGACAGGGGAACAAGAGACCCAGTACTTC
CASSPGSTGEQETQYF
>TRBV7-8|TRBJ2-2|many|-
TGTGCCAGCAGCAACAACGACAGGGAGGTAGTGGCCGGGGAGCTGTTTTTT
CASSNNDREVVAGELFF
>TRBV4-2|TRBJ1-1|few|-
TGTGCCAGCACCAGGGACTCCCGGGACCTCGCTTTCTTT
CASTRDSRDLAFF
>TRBV4-3|TRBJ1-6|few|TRBD1
TGCGCCAGCAGCCAAGATACAGGGGTGTATTCACCCCTCCACTTT
CASSQDTGVYSPLHF
>TRBV3-1|TRBJ1-1|few|-
TGTGCCAGCAGCCAGGAAATCCCTGGGAGCACTGAAGCTTTCTTT
CASSQEIPGSTEAFF
>TRBV7-2|TRBJ2-3|few|-
TGTGCCAGCAGCCCTCCGGAGGGGCCGGCAGATACGCAGTATTTT
CASSPPEGPADTQYF
>TRBV29-1|TRBJ2-5|few|TRBD1
TGCAGCGACAGACAGGGTAGTTGGGAGACCCAGTACTTC
CSDRQGSWETQYF
>TRBV20-1|TRBJ2-3|few|-
TGCAGTGCTAGAGACGGACGCACAGATACGCAGTATTTT
CSARDGRTDTQYF
>TRBV5-1|TRBJ2-6|many|-
TGCGCCAGCAGAGGCGGCTCTGGGGCCAACGTCCTGACTTTC
CASRGGSGANVLTF
>TRBV5-4|TRBJ2-6|few|TRBD1
TGTGCCAGCAGCTACAGGACAGGGACCGGGGCCAACGTCCTGACTTTC
CASSYRTGTGANVLTF
>TRBV2|TRBJ1-5|-|-
TGTGCCAGCATGTCAGAACGAACTACAGGGTTGGATCAGCCCCAGCATTTT
CASMSERTTGLDQPQHF
>TRBV10-3|TRBJ1-2|few|TRBD1
TGTGCCATCAGTGACCCGCGACAGGGAACGTTCGATGGCTACACCTTC
CAISDPRQGTFDGYTF
>TRBV13|TRBJ1-2|-|TRBD1
TGTGCCAGCAGCGACGGATACAGGGGAGACTATGGCTACACCTTC
CASSDGYRGDYGYTF
>TRBV12-3/TRBV12-4|TRBJ2-5|-|TRBD2
TGTGCCAGCAGTGGGCCGGGACTAGCGGTGGAGACCCAGTACTTC
CASSGPGLAVETQYF
>TRBV20-1|TRBJ2-5|few|-
TGCAGTGCTATAGACAGACCGGGGCAAGAGACCCAGTACTTC
CSAIDRPGQETQYF
>TRBV7-3|TRBJ2-6|few|-
TGTGCCAGCAGCGTGAACGGCGCGGGCACTGGGGCCAACGTCCTGACTTTC
CASSVNGAGTGANVLTF
>TRBV3-1|TRBJ1-5|-|-
TGTGCCAGCAGCCAATCGGACCAGCCCCAGCATTTT
CASSQSDQPQHF
>TRBV11-2|TRBJ2-7|few|TRBD1
TGTGCCAGCAGCGAATACAGGGGGCAAAGCGAGCAGTACTTC
CASSEYRGQSEQYF
>TRBV5-1|TRBJ2-3|few|-
TGCGCCAGCAAGTTGGAGGCCTTCACAGATACGCAGTATTTT
CASKLEAFTDTQYF
>TRBV20-1|TRBJ1-4|many|-
TGCAGTGCTAGTAGGGGGAGCGCAACTAATGAAAAACTGTTTTTT
CSASRGSATNEKLFF
>TRBV7-3|TRBJ2-1|few|TRBD2
TGTGCCAGCAGCTTAGGCGGGGGGGCTAACAATGAGCAGTTCTTC
CASSLGGGANNEQFF
>TRBV7-2|TRBJ2-1|-|-
TGTGCCAGCAGCCTTGACACTCACTACAATGAGCAGTTCTTC
CASSLDTHYNEQFF
>TRBV12-3/TRBV12-4|TRBJ2-7|-|-
TGTGCCAGCAGTTACCAGTCGGGCGGAGCCTACGAGCAGTACTTC
CASSYQSGGAYEQYF
>TRBV20-1|TRBJ2-7|-|-
TGCAGTGCTAGCCCTGAAACCAATTACGAGCAGTACTTC
CSASPETNYEQYF
>TRBV10-3|TRBJ2-3|-|TRBD2
TGTGCCATCGGGTCGCCTTTTATGCGGGGGACCCCAGATACGCAGTATTTT
CAIGSPFMRGTPDTQYF
>TRBV6-6|TRBJ2-3|few|TRBD1
TGTGCCAGCAGTGGGACAGGGGGCGGTAGTAGCGCAGATACGCAGTATTTT
CASSGTGGGSSADTQYF
>TRBV12-3/TRBV12-4|TRBJ2-1|many|-
TGTGCCAGCAGTTTATCCGACGCTGAGCAGTTCTTC
CASSLSDAEQFF
>TRBV4-1|TRBJ2-1|many|-
TGCGCCAGCAGCCAAGAAGGGGTTCTCTACAATGAGCAGTTCTTC
CASSQEGVLYNEQFF
>TRBV19|TRBJ1-6|-|-
TGTGCCAGTAGCGGCAGTATGGTTTCACCCCTCCACTTT
CASSGSMVSPLHF
>TRBV6-5|TRBJ1-5|few|-
TGTGCCAGCAACAGGGATGGAAATGGGCCCCAGCATTTT
CASNRDGNGPQHF
>TRBV7-3|TRBJ2-2|-|-
TGTGCCAGCAGCGATCGCCTCTCAGGCACCGGGGAGCTGTTTTTT
CASSDRLSGTGELFF
>TRBV12-3/TRBV12-4|TRBJ2-3|-|-
TGTGCCAGCAGTTTCGGGCTGGATACGCAGTATTTT
CASSFGLDTQYF
>TRBV29-1|TRBJ2-1|-|-
TGCAGCGTTGACGAGGGGTCCTACAATGAGCAGTTCTTC
CSVDEGSYNEQFF
>TRBV2|TRBJ2-2|few|-
TGTGCCAGCAACCGTCGCGGCGCCCACACCGGGGAGCTGTTTTTT
CASNRRGAHTGELFF
>TRBV5-5|TRBJ1-4|few|-
TGTGCCAGCAGCTTGGCTACGGTAGCGGAAAAACTGTTTTTT
CASSLATVAEKLFF
>TRBV24-1|TRBJ1-5|-|-
TGTGCCACCAGTACAAATCAGCCCCAGCATTTT
CATSTNQPQHF
>TRBV6-5|TRBJ1-2|few|-
TGTGCCAGCAGTTACTCGAACGTTCTGGGTGGCTACACCTTC
CASSYSNVLGGYTF
>TRBV6-5|TRBJ1-1|-|TRBD1
TGTGCCAGCGGGCCGGGACAGGAAGCTTTCTTT
CASGPGQEAFF
>TRBV28|TRBJ2-1|-|TRBD2
TGTGCCAGCAGTAGCGGGGGCTACAATGAGCAGTTCTTC
CASSSGGYNEQFF
>TRBV12-3/TRBV12-4|TRBJ1-6|few|-
TGTGCCAGCAGTTTAACAGCGGGGCTAGGTTCACCCCTCCACTTT
CASSLTAGLGSPLHF
>TRBV12-3/TRBV12-4|TRBJ2-1|many|-
TGTGCCAGCCACGCCCCCTCCTACAATGAGCAGTTCTTC
CASHAPSYNEQFF
>TRBV29-1|TRBJ2-5|-|-
TGCAGCGTTGAGGGACACGGGGTTGGGGAGACCCAGTACTTC
CSVEGHGVGETQYF
>TRBV4-1|TRBJ1-3|-|TRBD1
TGCGCCAGCAGCCAAGTGGGCAGGGGGAGAAGTAACACCATATATTTT
CASSQVGRGRSNTIYF
>TRBV24-1|TRBJ1-1|few|-
TGTGCCACCAGTGATTTGGCAATGAACACTGAAGCTTTCTTT
CATSDLAMNTEAFF
>TRBV9|TRBJ2-3|-|TRBD2
TGTGCCAGCAGCGTATCCCCCCGAGCGGGGGCGACAGATACGCAGTATTTT
CASSVSPRAGATDTQYF
>TRBV4-1|TRBJ1-2|-|-
TGCGCCAGCAGCCACGTCGATGGGGCAGGTCGCTATGGCTACACCTTC
CASSHVDGAGRYGYTF
>TRBV4-1|TRBJ2-1|few|TRBD2
TGCGCCAGCAGCCAAGTTAAGCGGGGGTACAATGAGCAGTTCTTC
CASSQVKRGYNEQFF
>TRBV5-1|TRBJ2-4|-|TRBD2
TGCGCCAGCAGTTCAGGACTAGCATCGGACCCCAAAAACATTCAGTACTTC
CASSSGLASDPKNIQYF